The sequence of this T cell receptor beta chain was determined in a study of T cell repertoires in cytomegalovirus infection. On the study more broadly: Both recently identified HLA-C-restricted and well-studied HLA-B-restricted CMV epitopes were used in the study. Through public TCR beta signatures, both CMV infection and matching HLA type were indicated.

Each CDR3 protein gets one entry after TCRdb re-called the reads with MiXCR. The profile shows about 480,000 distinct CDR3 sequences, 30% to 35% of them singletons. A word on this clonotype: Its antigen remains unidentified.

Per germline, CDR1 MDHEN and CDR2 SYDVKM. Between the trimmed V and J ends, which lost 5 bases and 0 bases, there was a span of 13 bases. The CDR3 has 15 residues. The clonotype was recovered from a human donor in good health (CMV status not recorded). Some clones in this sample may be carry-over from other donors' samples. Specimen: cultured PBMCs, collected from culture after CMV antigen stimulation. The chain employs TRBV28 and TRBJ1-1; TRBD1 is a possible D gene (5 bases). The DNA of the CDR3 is TGTGCCAGCAGTCCCCGGGGGGTCGTGAACACTGAAGCTTTCTTT. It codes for CASSPRGVVNTEAFF.